The T cell receptor (beta chain) described here comes from a study of cytomegalovirus exposure and HLA in healthy donors. The PCR employed 60 Vbeta primers together with 13 Jbeta primers. Produced via immunoSEQ multiplex PCR; TCRdb's table is partial and in-frame only. The profile shows about 160,000 clones, 68% of them singletons. Input material: PBMCs. The clonotype comes from a woman between 18 and 30 years old in good health and CMV-seropositive.

The CDR3 sequence is CASSLTGEPDTQYF. In DNA, the CDR3 is TGTGCCAGCAGTTTGACAGGGGAACCAGATACGCAGTATTTT. V usage is TRBV27 and J usage is TRBJ2-3, with 8 bases matching TRBD1. CDR3 length: 14 residues. With V trimmed by 3 bases and J by 4 bases, 3 bases remained unmatched. CDR1 is MNHEY and CDR2 is SMNVEV in the germline V gene (reference sequence).